The T cell receptor beta chain described here comes from a study of T cell repertoires in cytomegalovirus infection. The overall study: Epitope selection comprised recently identified HLA-C-restricted CMV epitopes and well-studied HLA-B-restricted CMV epitopes. Shared public TCR beta signatures pointed to both CMV infection and a matching HLA type. Study results and caveats: It was HLA-C-restricted CMV-specific TCR beta clonotypes that dominated the response ex vivo.

MiXCR was run by TCRdb on the reads, yielding one entry per CDR3 protein. The table records 50,000 to 65,000 distinct CDR3 sequences, roughly 20% of them present only once. Ten or more counts support this clonotype. The antigen remains unidentified. Germline CDR1 PRHDT, CDR2 FYEKMQ (reference sequence). Trimming at V came to 5 bases and at J to 6 bases, leaving 9 bases not matched to a gene. The CDR3 contains 15 residues. The chain recombines TRBV13 with TRBJ2-7; 11 bases fit TRBD1. The sample was CD8+ T cells from cultured PBMCs, taken from culture after CMV antigen stimulation. This clonotype was obtained from a human donor in good health (CMV status not recorded). Some clones in this sample may be carry-over from other donors' samples. CDR3 DNA: TGTGCCAGCAGCCTCCGGGACAGGGGGAACGTCGAGCAGTACTTC. Protein sequence: CASSLRDRGNVEQYF.